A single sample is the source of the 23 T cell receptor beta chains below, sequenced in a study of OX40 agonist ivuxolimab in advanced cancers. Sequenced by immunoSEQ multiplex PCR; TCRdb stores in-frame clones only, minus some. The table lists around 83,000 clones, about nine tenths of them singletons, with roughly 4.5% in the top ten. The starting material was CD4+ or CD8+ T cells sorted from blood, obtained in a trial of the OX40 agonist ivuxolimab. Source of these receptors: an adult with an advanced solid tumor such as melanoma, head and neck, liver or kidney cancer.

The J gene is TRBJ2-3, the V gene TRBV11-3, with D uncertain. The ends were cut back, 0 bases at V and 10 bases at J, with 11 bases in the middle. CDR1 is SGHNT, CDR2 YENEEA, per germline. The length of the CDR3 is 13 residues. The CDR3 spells CASSLDQVSPQYF. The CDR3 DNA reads TGTGCCAGCAGCTTAGATCAAGTTAGCCCGCAGTATTTT.

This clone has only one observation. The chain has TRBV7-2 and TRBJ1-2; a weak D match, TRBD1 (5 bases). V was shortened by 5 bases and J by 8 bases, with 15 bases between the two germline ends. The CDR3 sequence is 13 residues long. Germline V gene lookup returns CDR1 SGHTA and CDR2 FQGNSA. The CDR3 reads CASSPVGGRGYTF. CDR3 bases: TGTGCCAGCAGCCCCGTCGGGGGTCGGGGCTACACCTTC.

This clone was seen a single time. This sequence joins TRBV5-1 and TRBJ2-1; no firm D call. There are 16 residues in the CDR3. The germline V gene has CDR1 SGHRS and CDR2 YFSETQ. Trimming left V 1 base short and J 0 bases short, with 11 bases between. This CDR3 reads CASSLSRGSSYNEQFF. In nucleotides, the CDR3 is TGCGCCAGCAGCTTGAGTCGAGGTAGCTCCTACAATGAGCAGTTCTTC.

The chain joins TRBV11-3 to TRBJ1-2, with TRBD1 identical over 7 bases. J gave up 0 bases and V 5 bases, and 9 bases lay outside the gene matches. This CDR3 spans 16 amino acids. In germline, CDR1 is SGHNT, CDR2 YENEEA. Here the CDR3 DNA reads TGTGCCAGCAGCCCGGGACAGAGCCGAACTAACTATGGCTACACCTTC. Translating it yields CASSPGQSRTNYGYTF.

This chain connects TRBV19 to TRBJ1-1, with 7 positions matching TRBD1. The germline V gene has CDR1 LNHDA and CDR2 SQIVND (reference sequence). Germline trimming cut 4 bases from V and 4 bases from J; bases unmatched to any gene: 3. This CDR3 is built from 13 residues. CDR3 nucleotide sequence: TGTGCCAGTAGTACATACAGGGGCACTGAAGCTTTCTTT. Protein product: CASSTYRGTEAFF. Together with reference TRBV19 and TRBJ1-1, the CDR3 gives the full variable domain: DGGITQSPKYLFRKEGQNVTLSCEQNLNHDAMYWYRQDPGQGLRLIYYSQIVNDFQKGDIAEGYSVSREKKESFPLTVTSAQKNPTAFYLCASSTYRGTEAFFGQGTRLTVV.

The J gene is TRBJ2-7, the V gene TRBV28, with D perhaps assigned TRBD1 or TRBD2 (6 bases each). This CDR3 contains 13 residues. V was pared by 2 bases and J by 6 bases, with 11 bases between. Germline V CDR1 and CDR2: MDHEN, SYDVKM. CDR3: CASSLGGPREQYF. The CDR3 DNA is TGTGCCAGCAGTTTAGGGGGGCCCCGCGAGCAGTACTTC.

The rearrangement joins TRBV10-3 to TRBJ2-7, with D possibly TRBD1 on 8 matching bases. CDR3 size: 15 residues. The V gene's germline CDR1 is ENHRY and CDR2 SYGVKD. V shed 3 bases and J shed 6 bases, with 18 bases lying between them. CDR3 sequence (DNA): TGTGCCATCAGTGATACAGGGGGGGGATTCGGCGAGCAGTACTTC. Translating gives CAISDTGGGFGEQYF.

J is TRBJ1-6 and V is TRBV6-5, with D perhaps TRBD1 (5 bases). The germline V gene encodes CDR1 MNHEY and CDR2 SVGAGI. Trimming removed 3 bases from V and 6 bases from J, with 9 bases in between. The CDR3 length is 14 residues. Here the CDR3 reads CASSYDRSNSPLHF. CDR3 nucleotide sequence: TGTGCCAGCAGTTATGACAGATCTAATTCACCCCTCCACTTT.

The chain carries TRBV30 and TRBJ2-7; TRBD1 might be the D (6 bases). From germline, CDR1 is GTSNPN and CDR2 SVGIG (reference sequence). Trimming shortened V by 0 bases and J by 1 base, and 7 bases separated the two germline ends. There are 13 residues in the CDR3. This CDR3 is CAWSVGGSYEQYF. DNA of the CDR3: TGTGCCTGGAGTGTAGGGGGTTCCTACGAGCAGTACTTC.

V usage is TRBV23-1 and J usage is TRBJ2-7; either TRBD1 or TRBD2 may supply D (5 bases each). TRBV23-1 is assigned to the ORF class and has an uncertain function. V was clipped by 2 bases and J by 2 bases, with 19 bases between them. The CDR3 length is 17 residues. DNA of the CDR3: TGCGCCAGCAGTCAAGGTATCGGGTGGGGGTTTGCCTACGAGCAGTACTTC. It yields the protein CASSQGIGWGFAYEQYF.

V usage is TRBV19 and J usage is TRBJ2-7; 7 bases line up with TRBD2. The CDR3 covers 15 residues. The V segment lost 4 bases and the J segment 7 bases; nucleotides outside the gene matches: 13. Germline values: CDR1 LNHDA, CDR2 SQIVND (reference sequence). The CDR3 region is CASSRALAGVREQYF. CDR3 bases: TGTGCCAGTAGTAGGGCTTTGGCGGGAGTTCGGGAGCAGTACTTC.

In DNA, the CDR3 is TGCGCCAGGAAGCGACTTGGGGGGCGAGGGTATAGCAATCAGCCCCAGCATTTT. Translation: CARKRLGGRGYSNQPQHF. This chain connects TRBV23-1 to TRBJ1-5, with D perhaps TRBD1 (6 bases). TRBV23-1 has ORF status, its function being uncertain. The germline V and J ends were trimmed by 9 bases and 0 bases, with 24 bases remaining between them. CDR3 length: 18 amino acids.

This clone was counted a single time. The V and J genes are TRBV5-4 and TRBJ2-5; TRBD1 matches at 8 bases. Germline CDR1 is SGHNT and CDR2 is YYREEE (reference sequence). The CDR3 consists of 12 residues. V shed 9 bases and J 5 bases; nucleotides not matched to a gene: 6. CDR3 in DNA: TGTGCCACCCAGGGGGCCCGGGAGACCCAGTACTTC. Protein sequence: CATQGARETQYF.

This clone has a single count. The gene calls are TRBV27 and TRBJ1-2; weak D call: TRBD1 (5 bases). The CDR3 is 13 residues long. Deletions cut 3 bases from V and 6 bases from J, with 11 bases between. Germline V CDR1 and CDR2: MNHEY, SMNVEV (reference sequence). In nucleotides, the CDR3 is TGTGCCAGCAGTTTTCGGCAGGGAGATGGCTACACCTTC. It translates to CASSFRQGDGYTF.

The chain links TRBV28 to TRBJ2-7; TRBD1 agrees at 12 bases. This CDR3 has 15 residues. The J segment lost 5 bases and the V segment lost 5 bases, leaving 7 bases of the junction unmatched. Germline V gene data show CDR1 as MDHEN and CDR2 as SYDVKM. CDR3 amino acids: CASSGPGTGGHEQYF. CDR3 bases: TGTGCCAGCAGTGGACCCGGGACAGGGGGCCACGAGCAGTACTTC. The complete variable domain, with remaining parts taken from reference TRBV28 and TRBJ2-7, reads DVKVTQSSRYLVKRTGEKVFLECVQDMDHENMFWYRQDPGLGLRLIYFSYDVKMKEKGDIPEGYSVSREKKERFSLILESASTNQTSMYLCASSGPGTGGHEQYFGPGTRLTVT.

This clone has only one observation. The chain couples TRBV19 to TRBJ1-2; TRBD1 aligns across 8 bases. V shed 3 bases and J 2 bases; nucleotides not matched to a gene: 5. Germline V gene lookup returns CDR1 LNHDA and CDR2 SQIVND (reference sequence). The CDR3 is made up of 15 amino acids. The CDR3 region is CASSIADRENYGYTF. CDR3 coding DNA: TGTGCCAGTAGTATCGCGGACAGGGAGAACTATGGCTACACCTTC. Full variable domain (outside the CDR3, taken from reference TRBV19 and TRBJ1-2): DGGITQSPKYLFRKEGQNVTLSCEQNLNHDAMYWYRQDPGQGLRLIYYSQIVNDFQKGDIAEGYSVSREKKESFPLTVTSAQKNPTAFYLCASSIADRENYGYTFGSGTRLTVV.

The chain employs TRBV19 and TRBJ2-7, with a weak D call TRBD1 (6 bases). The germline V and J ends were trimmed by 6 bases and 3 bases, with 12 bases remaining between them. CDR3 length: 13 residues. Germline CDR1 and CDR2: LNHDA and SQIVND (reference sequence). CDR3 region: CASSEQGLYEQYF. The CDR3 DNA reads TGTGCCAGTAGCGAGCAGGGGCTCTACGAGCAGTACTTC.

For the CDR3, the DNA is TGCGCCAGCAGCGATGGACAGGGGGCGAATCGGTGGACAGATACGCAGTATTTT. Protein sequence: CASSDGQGANRWTDTQYF. The chain joins TRBV5-1 to TRBJ2-3; TRBD1 aligns across 11 bases. CDR3 length: 18 residues. The J segment lost 3 bases and the V segment lost 4 bases, leaving 13 bases of the junction unmatched. Germline V gene lookup returns CDR1 SGHRS and CDR2 YFSETQ.

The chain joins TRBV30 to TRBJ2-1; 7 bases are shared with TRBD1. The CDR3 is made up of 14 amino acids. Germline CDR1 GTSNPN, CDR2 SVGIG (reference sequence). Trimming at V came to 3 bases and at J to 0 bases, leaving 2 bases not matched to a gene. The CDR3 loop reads CAWRPGGSYNEQFF. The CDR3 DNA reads TGTGCCTGGAGGCCAGGGGGCTCCTACAATGAGCAGTTCTTC.

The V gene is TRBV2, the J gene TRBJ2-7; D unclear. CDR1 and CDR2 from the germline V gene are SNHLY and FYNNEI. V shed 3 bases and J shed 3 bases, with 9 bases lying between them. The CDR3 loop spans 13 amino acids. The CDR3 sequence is CASSERPNYEQYF. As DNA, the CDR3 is TGTGCCAGCAGTGAGCGCCCCAACTACGAGCAGTACTTC.

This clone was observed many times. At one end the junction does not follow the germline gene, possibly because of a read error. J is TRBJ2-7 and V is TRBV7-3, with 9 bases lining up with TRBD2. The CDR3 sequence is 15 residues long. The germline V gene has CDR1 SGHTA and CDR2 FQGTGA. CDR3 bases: TGTGCCAGCAGCCTAACTGATAGCGGGGGCTACGAGCAGTACTTC. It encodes CASSLTDSGGYEQYF. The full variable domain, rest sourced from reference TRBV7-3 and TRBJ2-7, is GAGVSQTPSNKVTEKGKYVELRCDPISGHTALYWYRQSLGQGPEFLIYFQGTGAADDSGLPNDRFFAVRPEGSVSTLKIQRTERGDSAVYLCASSLTDSGGYEQYFGPGTRLTVT.

CDR3 residues: CASSERWDRSYEQYF. The CDR3 coding sequence is TGTGCCAGCAGTGAAAGGTGGGATCGCTCCTACGAGCAGTACTTC. The chain carries TRBV2 and TRBJ2-7; D gene unclear. The V end lost 2 bases, the J end lost 0 bases, and 11 bases lay between the germline ends. Germline CDR1 SNHLY, CDR2 FYNNEI. There are 15 residues in the CDR3.

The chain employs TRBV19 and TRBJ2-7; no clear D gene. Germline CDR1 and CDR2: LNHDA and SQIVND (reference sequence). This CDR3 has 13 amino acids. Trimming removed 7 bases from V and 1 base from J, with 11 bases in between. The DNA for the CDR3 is TGTGCCAGTAACAGCGCAGATTCCTACGAGCAGTACTTC. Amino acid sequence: CASNSADSYEQYF.